The clone carrying this T cell receptor (beta chain) was counted a few times. TCRdb re-called the 5' RACE reads with MiXCR, one entry per CDR3 protein. The sample includes about 190,000 distinct CDR3 sequences, about a fifth of them seen just once. The sample is drawn from a study of T-cell memory formation after mild COVID-19. Across the whole study: The study found TCR clusters largely donor specific.

Losses at the gene ends were 5 bases for V and 4 bases for J; bases not matched to a gene: 7. Germline loops: CDR1 SEHNR, CDR2 FQNEAQ (reference sequence). The CDR3 has 17 residues. The sequence came from an adult woman who had mild COVID-19 (a few samples of this study predate the infection). Cell type and time point are not known. The material sequenced was PBMCs or a T cell subset sorted from them (not recorded which). The chain links TRBV7-9 to TRBJ2-3; 15 positions match TRBD2. CDR3 in DNA: TGTGCCAGCAGCCCCCGGACTAGCGGGGGGGTTGCAGATACGCAGTATTTT. It codes for CASSPRTSGGVADTQYF.